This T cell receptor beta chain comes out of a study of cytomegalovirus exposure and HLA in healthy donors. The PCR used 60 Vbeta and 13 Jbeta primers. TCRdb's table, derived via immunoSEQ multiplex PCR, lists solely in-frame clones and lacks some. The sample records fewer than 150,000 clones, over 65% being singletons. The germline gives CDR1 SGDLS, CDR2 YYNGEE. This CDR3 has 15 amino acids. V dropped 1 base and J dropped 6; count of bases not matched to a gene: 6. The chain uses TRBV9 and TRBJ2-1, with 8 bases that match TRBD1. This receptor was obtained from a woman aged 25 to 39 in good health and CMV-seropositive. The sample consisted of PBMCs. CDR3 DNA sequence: TGTGCCAGCAGCGTATTACAGGGGGACCTCAATGAGCAGTTCTTC. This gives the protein CASSVLQGDLNEQFF.